This T cell receptor (beta chain) was sequenced in a study of T cell responses to AZD1222 COVID-19 vaccine. Looked up from germline, CDR1 is SGHTS and CDR2 is YDEGEE. The CDR3 is made up of 14 amino acids. J was trimmed by 5 bases and V by 0 bases; bases with no gene match: 4. This clone was seen a handful of times. Libraries were prepared by immunoSEQ multiplex PCR; TCRdb keeps only in-frame clonotypes and omits some of them. The sample has about 120,000 clones; 92% are singletons. The clonotype originates from an adult in good health. The V gene is TRBV5-8, the J gene TRBJ2-7; 8 positions match TRBD1. Sequenced material: peripheral blood, taken on day 0 of AZD1222 vaccination. The CDR3 nucleotides are TGTGCCAGCAGCTTGGAACAGGGGGACGACGAGCAGTACTTC. It specifies CASSLEQGDDEQYF.